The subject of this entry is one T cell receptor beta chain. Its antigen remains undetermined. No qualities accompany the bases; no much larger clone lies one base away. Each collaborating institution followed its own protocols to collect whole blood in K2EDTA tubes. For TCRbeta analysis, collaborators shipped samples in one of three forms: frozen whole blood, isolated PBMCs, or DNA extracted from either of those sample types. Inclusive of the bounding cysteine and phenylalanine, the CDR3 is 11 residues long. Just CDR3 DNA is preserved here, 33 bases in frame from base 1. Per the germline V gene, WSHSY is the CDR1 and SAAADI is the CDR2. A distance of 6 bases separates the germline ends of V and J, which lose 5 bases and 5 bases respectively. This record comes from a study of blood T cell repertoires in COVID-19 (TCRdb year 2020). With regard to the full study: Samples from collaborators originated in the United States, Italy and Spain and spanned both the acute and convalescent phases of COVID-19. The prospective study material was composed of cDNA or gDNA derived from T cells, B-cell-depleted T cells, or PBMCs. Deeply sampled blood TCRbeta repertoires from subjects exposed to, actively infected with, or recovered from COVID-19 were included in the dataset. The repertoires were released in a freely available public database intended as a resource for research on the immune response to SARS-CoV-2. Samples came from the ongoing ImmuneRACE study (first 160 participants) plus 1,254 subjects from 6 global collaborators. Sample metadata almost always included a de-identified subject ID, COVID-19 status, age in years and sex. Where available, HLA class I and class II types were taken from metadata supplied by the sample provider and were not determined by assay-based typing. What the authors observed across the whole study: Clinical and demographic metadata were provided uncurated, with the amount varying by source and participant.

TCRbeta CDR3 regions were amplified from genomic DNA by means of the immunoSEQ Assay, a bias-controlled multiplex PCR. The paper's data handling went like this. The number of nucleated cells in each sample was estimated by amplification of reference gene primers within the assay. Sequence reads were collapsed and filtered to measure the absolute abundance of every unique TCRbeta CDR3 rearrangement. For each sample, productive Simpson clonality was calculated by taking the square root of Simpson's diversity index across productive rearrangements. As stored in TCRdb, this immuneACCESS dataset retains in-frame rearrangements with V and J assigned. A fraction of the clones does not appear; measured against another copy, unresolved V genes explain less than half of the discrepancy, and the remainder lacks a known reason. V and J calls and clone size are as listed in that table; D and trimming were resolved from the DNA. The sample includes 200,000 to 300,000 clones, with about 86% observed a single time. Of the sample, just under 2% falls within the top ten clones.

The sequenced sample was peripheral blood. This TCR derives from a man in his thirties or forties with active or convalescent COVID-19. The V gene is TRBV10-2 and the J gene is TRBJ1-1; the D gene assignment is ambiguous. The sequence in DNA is TGCGCCAGCAGTTCGAGGACTGAAGCTTTCTTT. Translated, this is CASSSRTEAFF.